The sequence of this T cell receptor beta chain was determined in a study of liver allograft versus peripheral blood T cells. Across the whole study: Comparing T cell receptor repertoires in transplanted livers with those in recipients' peripheral blood was part of the design.

TCRdb re-called the reads with MiXCR, one entry per CDR3 protein. The sample records about 13,000 distinct CDR3 sequences, under 20% being singletons. As regards this clonotype: Its antigen is still unknown. A junction end diverges from the germline sequence, so it may reflect a read error.

Study outcomes and limitations: The authors reported that T cell receptor repertoires inside liver allografts differed from those in peripheral blood.

Germline V gene sequence: CDR1 SGHAT, CDR2 FQNNGV. The CDR3 is 17 amino acids. V usage is TRBV11-2 and J usage is TRBJ1-1, with 12 positions matching TRBD1. The clonotype comes from a human patient who had a liver transplant. Some T cells may be transferred from the graft donor. The CDR3 loop is CASSPGTGGFMNTEAYF. For the CDR3, the DNA is TGTGCCAGCAGCCCCGGGACAGGGGGCTTCATGAACACTGAAGCTTACTTT.